Following are 8 T cell receptor beta chains from one sample sequenced in a study of blood T cell repertoires in COVID-19 (dated by TCRdb to the early 2020s). Receptor amplification or capture employed the immunoSEQ multiplex PCR assay. The clones in this table, taken by TCRdb from immuneACCESS, are in-frame only. Not every clone is retained; where verified, under half of the shortfall comes from an unresolved V gene, and the cause of the rest is unknown. This sample has approximately 96,000 clones in its table, and around nine tenths of those were observed once. The ten largest clones capture about 2.9% of the sample. The specimen was peripheral blood. The receptors come from a woman of 80 years or more with acute or convalescent COVID-19.

J is TRBJ1-2 and V is TRBV19; D may be TRBD1 (5 bases). In germline, CDR1 is LNHDA, CDR2 SQIVND (reference sequence). CDR3 size: 16 residues. The V end was cut by 7 bases, the J end by 0 bases, with 18 bases between. CDR3: CASNDGTQPSNYGYTF. In DNA form, the CDR3 reads TGTGCCAGTAACGACGGGACTCAGCCTTCTAACTATGGCTACACCTTC.

The J gene is TRBJ2-5, the V gene TRBV5-4; D might be TRBD1 (5 bases). Germline V gene lookup returns CDR1 SGHNT and CDR2 YYREEE (reference sequence). CDR3 length: 14 residues. Trimming stripped 4 bases from V and 2 bases from J, with 12 bases between. In DNA, the CDR3 is TGTGCCAGCAGCGACCCTAGACAGCAAGAGACCCAGTACTTC. As protein: CASSDPRQQETQYF.

This rearrangement joins TRBV19 to TRBJ1-6; 8 nucleotides align to TRBD1. The CDR3 totals 15 residues. CDR1 is LNHDA and CDR2 is SQIVND in the germline V gene (reference sequence). V shed 5 bases and J 5 bases; nucleotides not matched to a gene: 5. The CDR3 loop is CASSARDRHNSPLHF. The DNA for the CDR3 is TGTGCCAGTAGTGCCCGGGACAGGCATAATTCACCCCTCCACTTT.

The chain links TRBV28 to TRBJ1-1; 8 bases are shared with TRBD1. Germline CDR1 and CDR2: MDHEN and SYDVKM. CDR3 size: 16 residues. With V trimmed by 5 bases and J by 0 bases, 8 bases remained unmatched. CDR3: CASSPRTGGVNTEAFF. The CDR3 DNA reads as TGTGCCAGCAGTCCTCGTACAGGGGGGGTGAACACTGAAGCTTTCTTT.

In DNA, the CDR3 is TGTGCCAGCAGCCAGGGGGGGACCGACTACGAGCAGTACTTC. Its translation is CASSQGGTDYEQYF. V usage is TRBV3-1 (or the pseudogene TRBV3-2) and J usage is TRBJ2-7; 7 nucleotides agree with TRBD2. This CDR3 contains 14 residues. Germline CDR1 and CDR2: LGHDT and YNNKEL (reference sequence). V was clipped by 3 bases and J by 3 bases; unmatched bases: 5.

The V and J genes are TRBV7-2 and TRBJ1-1; TRBD1 aligns across 9 bases. V was clipped by 5 bases and J by 4 bases; unmatched bases: 11. CDR1 and CDR2 from the germline V gene are SGHTA and FQGNSA. The CDR3 loop spans 16 amino acids. CDR3 sequence (DNA): TGTGCCAGCAGCACCGGACAGGGGAGTTGGGGCACTGAAGCTTTCTTT. Protein product: CASSTGQGSWGTEAFF.

This clone was seen once. This chain uses TRBV5-8 with TRBJ2-3; 13 bases align to TRBD2. This CDR3 has 16 residues. V gave up 1 base and J gave up 4 bases; unmatched junction bases: 3. Per the germline V gene, CDR1 is SGHTS and CDR2 is YDEGEE. CDR3: CASSLHGLAGADTQYF. The CDR3 coding sequence is TGTGCCAGCAGCTTGCATGGACTAGCGGGAGCAGATACGCAGTATTTT.

The J gene is TRBJ2-5, the V gene TRBV3-1 (or the pseudogene TRBV3-2); D is unclear. The CDR3 sequence is 14 residues long. V shed 1 base and J shed 1 base, with 7 bases lying between them. Germline CDR1 reads LGHDT; CDR2 reads YNNKEL (reference sequence). CDR3 loop: CASSQAAGQETQYF. The DNA of the CDR3 is TGTGCCAGCAGCCAAGCGGCAGGCCAAGAGACCCAGTACTTC.